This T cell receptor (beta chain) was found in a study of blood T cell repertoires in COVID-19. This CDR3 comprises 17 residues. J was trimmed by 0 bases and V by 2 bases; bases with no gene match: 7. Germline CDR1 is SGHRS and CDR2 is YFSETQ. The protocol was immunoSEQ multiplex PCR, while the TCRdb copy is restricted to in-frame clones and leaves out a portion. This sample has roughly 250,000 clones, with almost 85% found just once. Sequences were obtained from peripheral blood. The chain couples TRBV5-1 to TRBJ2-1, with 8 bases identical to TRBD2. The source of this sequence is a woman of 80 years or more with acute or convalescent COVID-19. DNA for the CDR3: TGCGCCAGCAGCTTAAATTTAGCGGGGAGCTCCTACAATGAGCAGTTCTTC. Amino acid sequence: CASSLNLAGSSYNEQFF.